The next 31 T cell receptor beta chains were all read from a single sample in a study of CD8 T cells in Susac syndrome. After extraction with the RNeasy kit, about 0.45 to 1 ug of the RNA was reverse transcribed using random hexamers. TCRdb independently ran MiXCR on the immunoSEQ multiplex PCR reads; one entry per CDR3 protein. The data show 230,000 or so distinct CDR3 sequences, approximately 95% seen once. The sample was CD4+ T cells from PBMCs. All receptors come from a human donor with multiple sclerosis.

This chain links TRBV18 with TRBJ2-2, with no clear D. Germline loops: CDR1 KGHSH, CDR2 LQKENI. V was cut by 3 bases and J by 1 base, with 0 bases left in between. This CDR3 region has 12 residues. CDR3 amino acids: CASSPNTGELFF. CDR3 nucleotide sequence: TGTGCCAGCTCACCGAACACCGGGGAGCTGTTTTTT.

The CDR3 DNA reads TGTGCCAGCAGTGCCAGGACAGGGGGAATCGAGCAGTACTTC. Its translation: CASSARTGGIEQYF. The V gene is TRBV12-3 or TRBV12-4, the J gene TRBJ2-7; 10 bases are shared with TRBD1. The CDR3 is 14 residues long. Losses at the gene ends were 5 bases for V and 6 bases for J; bases not matched to a gene: 7.

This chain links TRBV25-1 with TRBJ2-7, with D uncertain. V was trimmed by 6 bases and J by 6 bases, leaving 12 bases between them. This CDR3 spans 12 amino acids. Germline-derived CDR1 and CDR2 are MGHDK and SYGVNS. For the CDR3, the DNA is TGTGCCAGCAGGGCGAGCGTCGGCGAGCAGTACTTC. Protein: CASRASVGEQYF.

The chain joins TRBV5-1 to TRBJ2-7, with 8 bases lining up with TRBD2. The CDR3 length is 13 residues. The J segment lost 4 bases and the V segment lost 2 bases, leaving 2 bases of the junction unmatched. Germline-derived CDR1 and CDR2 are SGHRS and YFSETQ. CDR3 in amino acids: CASSFREGYEQYF. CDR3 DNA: TGCGCCAGCAGCTTTCGGGAGGGTTACGAGCAGTACTTC.

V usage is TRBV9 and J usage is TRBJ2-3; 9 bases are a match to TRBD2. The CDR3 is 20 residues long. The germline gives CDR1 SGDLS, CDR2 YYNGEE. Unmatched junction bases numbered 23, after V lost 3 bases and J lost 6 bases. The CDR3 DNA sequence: TGTGCCAGCAGCGAGGGGCTAGCGGGGACGGATAGAGTGCACGCCGATACGCAGTATTTT. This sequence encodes CASSEGLAGTDRVHADTQYF.

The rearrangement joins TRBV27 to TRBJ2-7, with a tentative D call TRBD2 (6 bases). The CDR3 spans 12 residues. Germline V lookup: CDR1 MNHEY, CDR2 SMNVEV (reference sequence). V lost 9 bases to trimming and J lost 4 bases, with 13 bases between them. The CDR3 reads CASGGRRYEQYF. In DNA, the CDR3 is TGTGCCAGTGGGGGGAGAAGGTACGAGCAGTACTTC.

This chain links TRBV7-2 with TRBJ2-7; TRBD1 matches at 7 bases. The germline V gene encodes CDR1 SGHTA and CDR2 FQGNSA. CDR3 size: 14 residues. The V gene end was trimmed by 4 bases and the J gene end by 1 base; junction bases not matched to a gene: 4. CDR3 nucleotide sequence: TGTGCCAGCAGCTCCCGACAGGGTTCCTACGAGCAGTACTTC. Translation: CASSSRQGSYEQYF.

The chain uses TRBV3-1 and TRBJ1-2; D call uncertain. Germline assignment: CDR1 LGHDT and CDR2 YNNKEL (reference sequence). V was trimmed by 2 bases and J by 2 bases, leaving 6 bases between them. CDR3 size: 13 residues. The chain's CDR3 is CASSQRRNYGYTF. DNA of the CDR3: TGTGCCAGCAGCCAACGCAGAAACTATGGCTACACCTTC.

The CDR3 nucleotides are TGTGCCAGCAGCATAGGACAGGGGATGAACACTGAAGCTTTCTTT. It codes for CASSIGQGMNTEAFF. This rearrangement joins TRBV5-4 to TRBJ1-1; 9 positions agree with TRBD1. The CDR3 runs to 15 residues. The V gene end was trimmed by 4 bases and the J gene end by 0 bases; junction bases not matched to a gene: 4. Germline V gene lookup returns CDR1 SGHNT and CDR2 YYREEE (reference sequence).

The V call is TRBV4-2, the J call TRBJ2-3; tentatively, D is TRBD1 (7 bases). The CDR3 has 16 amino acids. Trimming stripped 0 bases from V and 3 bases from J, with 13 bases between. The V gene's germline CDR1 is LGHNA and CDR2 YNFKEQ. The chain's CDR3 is CASSQDGGGWTDTQYF. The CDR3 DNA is TGTGCCAGCAGCCAAGATGGAGGGGGCTGGACAGATACGCAGTATTTT.

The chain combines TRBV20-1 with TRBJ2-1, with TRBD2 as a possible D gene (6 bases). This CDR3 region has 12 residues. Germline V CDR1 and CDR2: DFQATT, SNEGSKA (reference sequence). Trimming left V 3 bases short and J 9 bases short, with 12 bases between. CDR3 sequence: CSARVPRGEQFF. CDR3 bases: TGCAGTGCTAGGGTCCCGCGGGGTGAGCAGTTCTTC.

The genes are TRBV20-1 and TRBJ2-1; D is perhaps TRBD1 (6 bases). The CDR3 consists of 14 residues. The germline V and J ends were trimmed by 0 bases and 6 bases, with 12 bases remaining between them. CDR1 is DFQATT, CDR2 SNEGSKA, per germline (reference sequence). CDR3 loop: CSARDDRQVNEQFF. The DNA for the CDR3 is TGCAGTGCTAGAGATGATCGACAGGTCAATGAGCAGTTCTTC.

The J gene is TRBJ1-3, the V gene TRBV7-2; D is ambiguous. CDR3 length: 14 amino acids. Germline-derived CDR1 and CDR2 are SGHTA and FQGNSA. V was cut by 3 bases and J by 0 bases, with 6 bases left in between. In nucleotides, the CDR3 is TGTGCCAGCAGCTTGCGGCTCTCTGGAAACACCATATATTTT. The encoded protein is CASSLRLSGNTIYF.

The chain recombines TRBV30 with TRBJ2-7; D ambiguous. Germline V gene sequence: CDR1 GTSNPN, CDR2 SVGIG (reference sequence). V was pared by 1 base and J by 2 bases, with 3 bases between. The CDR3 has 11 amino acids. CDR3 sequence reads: CAWSATYEQYF. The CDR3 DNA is TGTGCCTGGAGTGCCACCTACGAGCAGTACTTC.

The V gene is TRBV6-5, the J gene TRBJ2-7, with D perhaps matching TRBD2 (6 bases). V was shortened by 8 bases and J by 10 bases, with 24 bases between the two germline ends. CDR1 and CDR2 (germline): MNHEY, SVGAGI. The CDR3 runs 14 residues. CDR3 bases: TGTGCCAGCCGGGGGACTTTTTCGGCAGGTGGTCAGTACTTC. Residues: CASRGTFSAGGQYF.

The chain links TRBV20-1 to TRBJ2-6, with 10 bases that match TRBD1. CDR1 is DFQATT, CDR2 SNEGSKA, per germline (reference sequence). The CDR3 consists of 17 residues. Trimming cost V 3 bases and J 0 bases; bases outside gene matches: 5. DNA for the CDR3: TGCAGTGCTAGGGGGACAGGGGTTGGCTCTGGGGCCAACGTCCTGACTTTC. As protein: CSARGTGVGSGANVLTF.

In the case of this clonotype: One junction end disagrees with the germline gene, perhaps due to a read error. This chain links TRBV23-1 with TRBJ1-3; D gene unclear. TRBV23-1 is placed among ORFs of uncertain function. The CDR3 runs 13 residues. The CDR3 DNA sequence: TGCGCCAGCAGTCACCTCTCTCGAAACACCATATATTTT. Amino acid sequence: CASSHLSRNTIYF.

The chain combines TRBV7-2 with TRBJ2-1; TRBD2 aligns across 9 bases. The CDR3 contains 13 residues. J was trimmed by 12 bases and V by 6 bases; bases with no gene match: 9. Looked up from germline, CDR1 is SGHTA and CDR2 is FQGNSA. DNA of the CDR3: TGTGCCAGCAGGCCCCTAGCGGGGTCTTTGCAGTTCTTC. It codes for CASRPLAGSLQFF.

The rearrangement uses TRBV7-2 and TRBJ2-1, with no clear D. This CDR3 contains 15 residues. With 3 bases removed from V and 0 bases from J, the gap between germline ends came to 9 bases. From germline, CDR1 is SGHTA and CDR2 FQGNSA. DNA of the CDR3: TGTGCCAGCAGCTTGGTTAAAAGCTCCTACAATGAGCAGTTCTTC. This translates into CASSLVKSSYNEQFF.

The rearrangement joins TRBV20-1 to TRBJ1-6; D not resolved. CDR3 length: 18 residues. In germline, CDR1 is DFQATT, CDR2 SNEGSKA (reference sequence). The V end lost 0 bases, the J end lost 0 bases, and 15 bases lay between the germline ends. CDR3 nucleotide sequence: TGCAGTGCTAGAGAAATCGGTCGCGGTAGCTCCTATAATTCACCCCTCCACTTT. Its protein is CSAREIGRGSSYNSPLHF.

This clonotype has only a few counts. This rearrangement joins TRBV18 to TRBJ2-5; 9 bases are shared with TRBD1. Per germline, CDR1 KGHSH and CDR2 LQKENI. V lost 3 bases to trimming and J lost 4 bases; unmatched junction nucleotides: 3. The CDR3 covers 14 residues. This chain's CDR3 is CASSPGQGGETQYF. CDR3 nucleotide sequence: TGTGCCAGCTCACCGGGACAGGGTGGAGAGACCCAGTACTTC.

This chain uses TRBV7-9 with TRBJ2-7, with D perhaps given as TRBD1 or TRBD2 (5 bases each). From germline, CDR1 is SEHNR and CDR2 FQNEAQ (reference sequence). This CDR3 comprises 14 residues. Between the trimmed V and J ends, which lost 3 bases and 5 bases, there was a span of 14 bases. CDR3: CASSLQGPRDEQYF. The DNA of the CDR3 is TGTGCCAGCAGCTTGCAGGGCCCGAGGGACGAGCAGTACTTC.

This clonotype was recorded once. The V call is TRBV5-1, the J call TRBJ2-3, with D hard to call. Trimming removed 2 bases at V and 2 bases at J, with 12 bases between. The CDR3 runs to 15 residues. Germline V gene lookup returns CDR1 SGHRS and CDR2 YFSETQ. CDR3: CASSFRPESTDTQYF. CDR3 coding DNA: TGCGCCAGCAGCTTTCGCCCAGAATCCACAGATACGCAGTATTTT.

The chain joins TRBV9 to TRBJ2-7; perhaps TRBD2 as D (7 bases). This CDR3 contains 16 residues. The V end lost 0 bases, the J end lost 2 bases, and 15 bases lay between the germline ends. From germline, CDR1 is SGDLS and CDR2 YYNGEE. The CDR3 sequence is CASSVEGGAGTYEQYF. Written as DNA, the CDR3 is TGTGCCAGCAGCGTAGAGGGGGGGGCAGGCACCTACGAGCAGTACTTC.

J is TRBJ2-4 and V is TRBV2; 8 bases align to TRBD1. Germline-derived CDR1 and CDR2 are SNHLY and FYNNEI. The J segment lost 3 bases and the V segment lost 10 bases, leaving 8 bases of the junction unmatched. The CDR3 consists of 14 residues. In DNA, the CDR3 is TGTGCCACCAAAGACAGGGGAGACAAAAACATTCAGTACTTC. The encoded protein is CATKDRGDKNIQYF.

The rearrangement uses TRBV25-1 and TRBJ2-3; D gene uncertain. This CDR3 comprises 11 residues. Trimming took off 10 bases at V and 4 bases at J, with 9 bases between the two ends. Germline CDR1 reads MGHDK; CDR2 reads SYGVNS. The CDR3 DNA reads TGTGCCACCGCCCAGTCAGATACGCAGTATTTT. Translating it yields CATAQSDTQYF. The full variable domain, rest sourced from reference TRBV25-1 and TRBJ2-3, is EADIYQTPRYLVIGTGKKITLECSQTMGHDKMYWYQQDPGMELHLIHYSYGVNSTEKGDLSSESTVSRIRTEHFPLTLESARPSHTSQYLCATAQSDTQYFGPGTRLTVL.

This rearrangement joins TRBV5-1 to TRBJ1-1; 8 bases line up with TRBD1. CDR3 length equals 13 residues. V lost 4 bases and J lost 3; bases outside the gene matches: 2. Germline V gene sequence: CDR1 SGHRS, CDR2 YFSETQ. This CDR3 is CASSQTGDTEAFF. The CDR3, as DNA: TGCGCCAGCAGCCAGACAGGGGACACTGAAGCTTTCTTT.

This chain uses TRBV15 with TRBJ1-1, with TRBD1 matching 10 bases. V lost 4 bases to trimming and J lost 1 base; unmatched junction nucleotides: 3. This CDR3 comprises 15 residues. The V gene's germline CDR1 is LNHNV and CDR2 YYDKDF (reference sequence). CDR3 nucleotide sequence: TGTGCCACCAGCACCCGGACAGGGGGGAACACTGAAGCTTTCTTT. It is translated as CATSTRTGGNTEAFF.

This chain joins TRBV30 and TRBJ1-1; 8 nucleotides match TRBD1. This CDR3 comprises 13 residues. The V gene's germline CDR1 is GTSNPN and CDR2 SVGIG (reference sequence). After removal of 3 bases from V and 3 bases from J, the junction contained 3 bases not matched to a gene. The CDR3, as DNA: TGTGCCTGGAGAGGACAGGGATACACTGAAGCTTTCTTT. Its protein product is CAWRGQGYTEAFF.

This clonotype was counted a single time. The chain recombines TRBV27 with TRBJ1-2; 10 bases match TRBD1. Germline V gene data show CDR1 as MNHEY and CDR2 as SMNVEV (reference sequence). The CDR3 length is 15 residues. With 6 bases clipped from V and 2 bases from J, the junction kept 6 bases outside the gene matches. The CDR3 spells CASRPDRGLNYGYTF. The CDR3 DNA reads TGTGCCAGCAGACCGGACAGGGGGTTGAACTATGGCTACACCTTC.

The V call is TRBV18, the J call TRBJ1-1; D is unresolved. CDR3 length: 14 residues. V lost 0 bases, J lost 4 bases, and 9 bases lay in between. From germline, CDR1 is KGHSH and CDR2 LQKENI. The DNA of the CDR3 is TGTGCCAGCTCACCACCACCGGGGAGCACTGAAGCTTTCTTT. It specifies CASSPPPGSTEAFF.